These 16 T cell receptor beta chains were all obtained from the same sample, sequenced in a study of T cell changes during pregnancy in multiple sclerosis. Clones were sequenced by immunoSEQ multiplex PCR, and TCRdb holds only the in-frame ones, with some missing. Among some 80,000 clones listed, approximately 90% were seen once. Material: peripheral blood, obtained in the first trimester of pregnancy. The receptors stem from a female donor with multiple sclerosis, enrolled in a pregnancy study.

The rearrangement joins TRBV14 to TRBJ2-2; maybe TRBD2 (5 bases). V was cut by 4 bases and J by 5 bases, with 14 bases left in between. Germline V gene sequence: CDR1 SGHDN, CDR2 FVKESK. The length of the CDR3 is 15 residues. The CDR3 sequence: CASSLRLGGTGELFF. CDR3 DNA: TGTGCCAGCAGCCTCAGGCTAGGCGGGACCGGGGAGCTGTTTTTT.

The chain has TRBV11-2 and TRBJ2-3, with 7 bases matching TRBD2. CDR1 and CDR2 from the germline V gene are SGHAT and FQNNGV. The CDR3 has 15 residues. V gave up 4 bases and J gave up 2 bases; unmatched junction bases: 6. Here the CDR3 reads CASSSGLENTDTQYF. The CDR3 bases are TGTGCCAGCAGCTCCGGACTAGAGAACACAGATACGCAGTATTTT.

The chain recombines TRBV5-6 with TRBJ2-7; 7 positions agree with TRBD1. The J segment lost 0 bases and the V segment lost 4 bases, leaving 4 bases of the junction unmatched. This CDR3 comprises 14 residues. Per germline, CDR1 SGHDT and CDR2 YYEEEE. The CDR3: CASSRGQNSYEQYF. DNA of the CDR3: TGTGCCAGCAGCCGGGGACAGAACTCCTACGAGCAGTACTTC.

V and J are TRBV5-1 and TRBJ2-7, with 10 bases identical to TRBD2. The V gene's germline CDR1 is SGHRS and CDR2 YFSETQ. V was pared by 2 bases and J by 6 bases, with 14 bases of the junction left unmatched. This CDR3 region has 17 residues. CDR3 protein: CASSFAPLAGVDSEQYF. The CDR3 nucleotides read TGCGCCAGCAGCTTTGCCCCTCTAGCGGGAGTCGACTCCGAGCAGTACTTC.

The chain joins TRBV27 to TRBJ2-1; 13 nucleotides line up with TRBD2. The V segment lost 1 base and the J segment 6 bases; nucleotides outside the gene matches: 6. This CDR3 is built from 17 residues. CDR1 is MNHEY and CDR2 is SMNVEV in the germline V gene (reference sequence). CDR3 residues: CASSLYPGLAGRNEQFF. As DNA, the CDR3 is TGTGCCAGCAGTTTATATCCGGGACTAGCGGGGCGCAATGAGCAGTTCTTC.

This clone was seen only a few times. This chain links TRBV19 with TRBJ1-5, with TRBD1 matching over 8 bases. Looked up from germline, CDR1 is LNHDA and CDR2 is SQIVND (reference sequence). V dropped 3 bases and J dropped 4; count of bases not matched to a gene: 8. The CDR3 extends over 16 amino acids. CDR3 protein: CASSMRADRANQPQHF. The CDR3 DNA sequence: TGTGCCAGTAGTATGAGAGCGGACAGGGCGAATCAGCCCCAGCATTTT.

This chain uses TRBV5-6 with TRBJ1-2, with 9 bases matching TRBD1. The ends lost 4 bases at V and 8 bases at J; junction bases unmatched: 6. CDR3 length equals 13 residues. CDR1 and CDR2 from the germline V gene are SGHDT and YYEEEE. CDR3 residues: CASSPRTGVGYTF. Written as DNA, the CDR3 is TGTGCCAGCAGCCCAAGGACAGGGGTAGGCTACACCTTC.

The V and J genes are TRBV7-9 and TRBJ2-7; 7 bases map to TRBD1. The CDR3 extends over 14 amino acids. Trimming removed 4 bases from V and 7 bases from J; junction bases left unmatched: 10. The germline V gene encodes CDR1 SEHNR and CDR2 FQNEAQ (reference sequence). CDR3 sequence (DNA): TGTGCCAGCAGCTCGGGACAGACCCCTAAAGAGCAGTACTTC. This encodes CASSSGQTPKEQYF.

This clone was observed a single time. This chain joins TRBV10-3 and TRBJ2-3; a weak D match, TRBD1 (6 bases). Germline values: CDR1 ENHRY, CDR2 SYGVKD. This CDR3 is 15 amino acids long. Trimming pared 4 bases from V and 3 bases from J, leaving 14 bases between. The chain's CDR3 is CAISGGQTWTDTQYF. DNA for the CDR3: TGTGCCATCAGTGGGGGGCAGACTTGGACAGATACGCAGTATTTT.

V is TRBV6-1 and J is TRBJ2-2; D call uncertain. CDR3 length: 13 amino acids. CDR1 MNHNS and CDR2 SASEGT come from the germline V gene. V lost 2 bases, J lost 6 bases, and 7 bases lay in between. The CDR3 bases are TGTGCCAGCAGTGAACTAGTGGCCGGGGAGCTGTTTTTT. It translates to CASSELVAGELFF.

The chain combines TRBV6-4 with TRBJ2-1; 9 nucleotides align to TRBD2. Germline V lookup: CDR1 MRHNA, CDR2 SNTAGT. CDR3 length: 18 amino acids. V lost 0 bases, J lost 6 bases, and 12 bases stayed unmatched. CDR3 coding DNA: TGTGCCAGCAGTGACTCGAGTGGCGCGGGGGGGGTAAGCAATGAGCAGTTCTTC. It encodes CASSDSSGAGGVSNEQFF.

This clone showed up just once. The chain carries TRBV9 and TRBJ2-2, with TRBD1 matching over 8 bases. V lost 4 bases, J lost 4 bases, and 9 bases stayed unmatched. Looked up from germline, CDR1 is SGDLS and CDR2 is YYNGEE. CDR3 size: 16 residues. The chain's CDR3 is CASSPRQGSGTGELFF. The CDR3 DNA reads as TGTGCCAGCAGCCCCCGACAGGGGTCCGGCACCGGGGAGCTGTTTTTT.

The chain has TRBV5-6 and TRBJ1-1; D is unresolved. V dropped 1 base and J dropped 3 bases, with 16 bases sitting between them. Germline CDR1 is SGHDT and CDR2 is YYEEEE. This CDR3 is 16 amino acids long. For the CDR3, the DNA is TGTGCCAGCAGCTTGTCCGCGGGAAATAGAGACACTGAAGCTTTCTTT. This encodes CASSLSAGNRDTEAFF.

This clone is termed medium-sized. The chain combines TRBV7-2 with TRBJ1-3; a weak D match, TRBD1 (5 bases). The V end lost 5 bases, the J end lost 0 bases, and 20 bases lay between the germline ends. CDR1 is SGHTA, CDR2 FQGNSA, per germline. The CDR3 contains 18 residues. CDR3 protein: CASSPSLIGATSGNTIYF. The CDR3 nucleotides read TGTGCCAGCAGCCCGTCCCTTATAGGGGCCACCTCTGGAAACACCATATATTTT.

The rearrangement joins TRBV30 to TRBJ1-4; possibly TRBD1 for D (5 bases). The V end lost 0 bases, the J end lost 5 bases, and 10 bases lay between the germline ends. In germline, CDR1 is GTSNPN, CDR2 SVGIG (reference sequence). The CDR3 has 14 amino acids. The CDR3 protein is CAWSVPRENEKLFF. Written as DNA, the CDR3 is TGTGCCTGGAGTGTGCCCAGGGAAAATGAAAAACTGTTTTTT.

There are a few counts of this clone. The V and J genes are TRBV5-6 and TRBJ1-6; 9 nucleotides line up with TRBD1. CDR3 length: 15 residues. The V gene's germline CDR1 is SGHDT and CDR2 YYEEEE. The J segment lost 5 bases and the V segment lost 4 bases, leaving 4 bases of the junction unmatched. In DNA, the CDR3 is TGTGCCAGCAGCCCGACAGGGGGAGATAATTCACCCCTCCACTTT. It yields the protein CASSPTGGDNSPLHF.